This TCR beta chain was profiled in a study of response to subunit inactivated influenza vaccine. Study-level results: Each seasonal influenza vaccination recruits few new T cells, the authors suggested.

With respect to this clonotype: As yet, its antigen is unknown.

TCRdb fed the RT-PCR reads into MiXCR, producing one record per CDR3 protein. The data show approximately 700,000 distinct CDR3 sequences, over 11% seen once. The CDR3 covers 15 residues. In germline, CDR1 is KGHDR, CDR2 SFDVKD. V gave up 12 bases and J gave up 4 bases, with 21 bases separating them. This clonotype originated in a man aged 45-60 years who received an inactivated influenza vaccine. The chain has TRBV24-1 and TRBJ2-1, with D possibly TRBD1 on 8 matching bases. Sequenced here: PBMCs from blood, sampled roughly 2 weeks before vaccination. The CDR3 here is CAVRDRGGDYNEQFF. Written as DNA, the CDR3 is TGTGCCGTCCGCGACAGGGGAGGGGATTACAATGAGCAGTTCTTC.